Given below is one T cell receptor (beta chain) in context. As yet, its antigen is unknown. This record belongs to a study of T-cell memory formation after mild COVID-19. Overall study context: The two donors had largely donor-specific TCR clusters.

Germline CDR1 reads SGHKS; CDR2 reads YYEKEE (reference sequence). The V gene end was trimmed by 3 bases and the J gene end by 0 bases; junction bases not matched to a gene: 9. The CDR3 sequence is 16 residues long. General observations from the study: Some clones that responded were present in memory (sampled pre-infection), which suggests cross-reactive memory joined. Clones that contracted from day 15 to 85 had balanced CD4/CD8; later expanders were CD4+ biased.

TCRdb re-analysed the 5' RACE reads in MiXCR, keeping a single row per CDR3 protein. The sample contains 250,000 to 300,000 distinct CDR3 sequences, roughly 15% of which appear only once. Sequencing was carried out using PBMCs or a T cell subset sorted from them (not recorded which). The rearrangement uses TRBV5-5 and TRBJ2-7; 7 bases agree with TRBD1. This sequence originates from a man aged 18 to 30 who had mild COVID-19 (a few samples of this study predate the infection). Cell type and time point are not known. CDR3 loop: CASSSYRGPSSYEQYV. In DNA, the CDR3 is TGTGCCAGCAGCTCCTACAGGGGTCCCAGCTCCTACGAGCAGTACGTC.